The 18 T cell receptor beta chains in this list originate from one sample, sequenced in a study of shared clonotypes between healthy human individuals. Clones were read by immunoSEQ multiplex PCR, and TCRdb kept only the in-frame ones, dropping some. Of about 330,000 clones in the sample, around 90% were seen once. The sequenced sample consisted of memory CD8+ T cells sorted from blood. Subset of the sample: CD45RO+ cells pooled with CCR7-negative TemRA cells. Every receptor here comes from a young man in good health.

This chain joins TRBV10-1 and TRBJ2-5, with D perhaps TRBD2 (5 bases). The V gene's germline CDR1 is WNHNN and CDR2 SYGVQD (reference sequence). V lost 6 bases, J lost 0 bases, and 11 bases lay in between. The CDR3 covers 14 residues. CDR3 region: CASSDGEYQETQYF. DNA for the CDR3: TGCGCCAGCAGCGACGGGGAGTACCAAGAGACCCAGTACTTC.

The chain joins TRBV7-2 to TRBJ1-2; 7 positions match TRBD1. The CDR3 spans 12 residues. Germline trimming cut 3 bases from V and 6 bases from J; bases unmatched to any gene: 1. Germline V gene lookup returns CDR1 SGHTA and CDR2 FQGNSA. The CDR3 loop reads CASSFTGDGYTF. As DNA, the CDR3 is TGTGCCAGCAGCTTTACAGGGGATGGCTACACCTTC.

The chain couples TRBV6-5 to TRBJ2-7; 11 bases are shared with TRBD1. The trim removed 6 bases at V and 7 bases at J, leaving 5 bases unmatched. The CDR3 is 13 residues long. CDR1 and CDR2 (germline): MNHEY, SVGAGI. The CDR3 protein is CASSGQGAGEQYF. The CDR3 region has the DNA TGTGCCAGCAGCGGACAGGGGGCAGGTGAGCAGTACTTC.

J is TRBJ2-7 and V is TRBV5-1; no definite D call. V lost 2 bases and J lost 1, with 10 bases in between. This CDR3 has 14 amino acids. Germline lookup yields CDR1 SGHRS and CDR2 YFSETQ. The CDR3 nucleotides read TGCGCCAGCAGCTTTACTATCGATTCCTACGAGCAGTACTTC. Translated, it gives CASSFTIDSYEQYF.

The chain combines TRBV7-6 with TRBJ2-7, with 8 bases fitting TRBD1. V shed 0 bases and J 3 bases; nucleotides not matched to a gene: 16. This CDR3 contains 19 residues. Germline values: CDR1 SGHVS, CDR2 FNYEAQ. This CDR3 reads CASSLATGTGLTPDYEQYF. DNA of the CDR3: TGTGCCAGCAGCTTAGCTACTGGGACAGGCTTAACCCCGGACTACGAGCAGTACTTC.

V usage is TRBV7-2 and J usage is TRBJ2-7; TRBD2 might be the D (6 bases). Per the germline V gene, CDR1 is SGHTA and CDR2 is FQGNSA. The CDR3 extends over 14 amino acids. The V and J ends lost 4 bases and 1 base respectively, with 11 bases between them. In DNA, the CDR3 is TGTGCCAGCAGCTACGGGGGATCTTCCTACGAGCAGTACTTC. Translation: CASSYGGSSYEQYF.

The chain is built from TRBV28 and TRBJ2-7; D gene ambiguous. The germline CDR1 and CDR2 sequences are MDHEN and SYDVKM. Trimming cost V 4 bases and J 0 bases, with 19 bases left between them. This CDR3 has 17 amino acids. CDR3 residues: CASSSLSSTVSSYEQYF. The CDR3 nucleotides read TGTGCCAGCAGTTCCCTCTCAAGCACAGTGAGCTCCTACGAGCAGTACTTC.

The V gene is TRBV4-3, the J gene TRBJ2-7, with D possibly matching TRBD2 (6 bases). This CDR3 is 20 amino acids long. V was cut by 4 bases and J by 9 bases, with 37 bases left in between. Germline assignment: CDR1 LGHNA and CDR2 YSLEER. The CDR3 DNA reads TGCGCCAGCAGCCTGGCGTACGGGAGAGTAGGAAAGAGGGCAAGAGCTGTGCAGTACTTC. Its protein is CASSLAYGRVGKRARAVQYF.

This sequence joins TRBV11-3 and TRBJ2-1; 12 bases agree with TRBD2. Germline lookup yields CDR1 SGHNT and CDR2 YENEEA. The V and J ends lost 4 bases and 8 bases, in that order; junction bases with no gene match: 9. CDR3 length: 16 residues. In DNA form, the CDR3 reads TGTGCCAGCAGCTCGCAGACTAGCGGGAGTCTGGATGAGCAGTTCTTC. It translates to CASSSQTSGSLDEQFF.

The rearrangement uses TRBV27 and TRBJ2-7; 8 nucleotides align to TRBD1. CDR3 length equals 14 residues. The germline V gene encodes CDR1 MNHEY and CDR2 SMNVEV (reference sequence). The V segment lost 6 bases and the J segment 7 bases; nucleotides outside the gene matches: 11. CDR3 residues: CASREGQALKEQYF. The DNA for the CDR3 is TGTGCCAGCAGAGAGGGACAGGCCCTAAAGGAGCAGTACTTC.

The chain recombines TRBV5-1 with TRBJ1-1; 10 bases are shared with TRBD1. V lost 3 bases and J lost 11; bases outside the gene matches: 4. CDR1 and CDR2 from the germline V gene are SGHRS and YFSETQ. There are 12 residues in the CDR3. CDR3 loop: CASSSTGGRAFF. Written as DNA, the CDR3 is TGCGCCAGCAGCTCGACAGGGGGCCGCGCTTTCTTT.

The chain is built from TRBV7-2 and TRBJ1-6; D unclear. The CDR3 contains 16 residues. Germline V gene data show CDR1 as SGHTA and CDR2 as FQGNSA. V lost 2 bases and J lost 4, with 12 bases in between. DNA for the CDR3: TGTGCCAGCAGCTTAAGGTACTGGAGGTATAATTCACCCCTCCACTTT. Protein product: CASSLRYWRYNSPLHF. Full variable domain (remainder filled in from reference TRBV7-2 and TRBJ1-6): GAGVSQSPSNKVTEKGKDVELRCDPISGHTALYWYRQSLGQGLEFLIYFQGNSAPDKSGLPSDRFSAERTGGSVSTLTIQRTQQEDSAVYLCASSLRYWRYNSPLHFGNGTRLTVT.

The rearrangement links TRBV12-5 to TRBJ2-2, with TRBD1 matching 7 bases. The junction had 11 bases not matched to a gene; V was cut back by 3 bases and J by 4 bases. The germline CDR1 and CDR2 sequences are LGHNT and FRNRAP. The CDR3 length is 17 residues. CDR3 bases: TGTGCTAGTGGTTTCAACAGGGGAGACAGGGTCACCGGGGAGCTGTTTTTT. Its translation: CASGFNRGDRVTGELFF. Looking up the rest from reference TRBV12-5 and TRBJ2-2 gives the full variable domain: DARVTQTPRHKVTEMGQEVTMRCQPILGHNTVFWYRQTMMQGLELLAYFRNRAPLDDSGMPKDRFSAEMPDATLATLKIQPSEPRDSAVYFCASGFNRGDRVTGELFFGEGSRLTVL.

V is TRBV7-9 and J is TRBJ2-7; D unresolved. CDR1 is SEHNR and CDR2 is FQNEAQ in the germline V gene (reference sequence). V lost 1 base to trimming and J lost 0 bases, with 10 bases between them. This CDR3 has 15 amino acids. CDR3 DNA: TGTGCCAGCAGCTTAGATGCCGAGAGCTCCTACGAGCAGTACTTC. The encoded protein is CASSLDAESSYEQYF.

This chain links TRBV6-5 with TRBJ1-1; tentative D call: TRBD1 (6 bases). This CDR3 comprises 14 residues. The V and J ends lost 0 bases and 4 bases respectively, with 9 bases between them. Germline V gene sequence: CDR1 MNHEY, CDR2 SVGAGI. CDR3 sequence reads: CASSYSEGVTEAFF. In nucleotides, the CDR3 is TGTGCCAGCAGTTACTCTGAGGGGGTCACTGAAGCTTTCTTT.

The rearrangement links TRBV7-1 to TRBJ2-6, with a possible D match to TRBD1 (5 bases). TRBV7-1 is annotated as an ORF whose role is uncertain. The V and J ends lost 5 bases and 5 bases respectively, with 19 bases between them. The CDR3 runs to 17 residues. The CDR3 bases are TGTGCCAGCAGCCAGTCTGTAGGACAAAGTCGGGCCAACGTCCTGACTTTC. It yields the protein CASSQSVGQSRANVLTF.

This chain links TRBV29-1 with TRBJ1-2; D is unclear. Germline CDR1 reads SQVTM; CDR2 reads ANQGSEA. V lost 3 bases and J 0 bases, leaving 11 bases between the germline ends. This CDR3 comprises 14 residues. The CDR3 bases are TGCAGCGTTGAGGGTCATATAACTAACTATGGCTACACCTTC. Its translation is CSVEGHITNYGYTF.

This chain connects TRBV4-1 to TRBJ2-1, with TRBD2 identical over 12 bases. The CDR3 sequence is 18 residues long. Germline V lookup: CDR1 MGHRA, CDR2 YSYEKL. V lost 1 base and J lost 0; bases outside the gene matches: 4. CDR3: CASSQVLAGGSSYNEQFF. CDR3 nucleotide sequence: TGCGCCAGCAGCCAAGTACTAGCGGGAGGCAGCTCCTACAATGAGCAGTTCTTC.